This T cell receptor (beta chain) is from a study of T cells in tuberculosis (dated by TCRdb to 2017 to 2018). At the level of the whole study: In the study, CD1B tetramers and high-throughput TCR immunosequencing were combined to characterize T cells specific for the mycobacterial lipid antigen glucose monomycolate (GMM). In a South African clinical cohort, IGRA-negative adolescents, IGRA-positive adolescents with latent tuberculosis and adults with active tuberculosis were compared, with roughly 10 people in each group. PBMC from patients with active tuberculosis were archived either before the start of standard anti-tuberculosis treatment or within 7 days of starting that treatment.

The time point label of this sample denotes: new active TB diagnosis, blood taken before or within 7 days of starting treatment. Patients with active tuberculosis were defined as newly diagnosed, HIV-seronegative South African adults aged 18 years or older. Confirmation of active tuberculosis was based on positive sputum smear microscopy and/or a positive M. tuberculosis culture. Immunosequencing was performed on unsorted cryopreserved PBMC and covered around 100,000 T cells per clinical donor on average. What the research found in general, with its limitations: Smaller mean NN-distances to GMM-specific TCRs were observed in active tuberculosis TCR-alpha repertoires than in IGRA-negative controls, suggesting clonal expansion of GMM-specific TCRs. Clinical samples were selected based on which cryopreserved specimens were available, and the active tuberculosis cases were adults whereas the controls were adolescents. With the diverse GMM-specific repertoire as input, a classifier achieved around 90% accuracy (AUROC 0.7 to 0.95), whereas GEM motif frequencies as input gave around 69% accuracy. Shorter CDR3-alpha lengths in active tuberculosis patients partly drove the smaller NN-distances, and the TCR-beta difference was not statistically significant.

CDR1 SGHRS and CDR2 YFSETQ are derived from the germline V gene. The junction shows trimming of 7 bases on V and 7 bases on J, plus 12 bases between the germline ends. The CDR3 measures 11 amino acids from cysteine to phenylalanine. The entry retains the CDR3 DNA only, 33 bases that are in frame from base 1. With regard to this clone: Its antigen is not yet known. Qualities for individual bases were not recorded, and no much larger clone is one base off.

TCR libraries were generated with the immunoSEQ multiplex PCR assay, using TCR-beta and/or TCR-alpha/delta assays for each sample. Amplified TCR libraries were sequenced on the Illumina high-throughput platform. As for the original processing: Clustering and dimensionality reduction relied on pairwise TCRdist distances among GMM-specific receptors from T cells that were either sorted ex vivo or expanded in vitro. The score assigned to each clinical repertoire was mean NN-distance, meaning the average TCRdist to the nearest 10% of tetramer-positive reference sequences. GEM TCR motif frequency was computed as the fraction of unique TCRs matching known GEM sequences by V/J usage and CDR3 length. Linear discriminant analysis with leave-one-out cross-validation, implemented in scikit-learn, was used to classify active tuberculosis. What TCRdb holds here is the immuneACCESS table cut down to in-frame rearrangements. Part of the clones is not present; checked against another copy, under half of the missing clones reflect an unresolved V gene, and the others are unexplained. V and J calls and clone size come straight from that table; D and trimming were deduced from the DNA. Here the sample has 25,000 to 35,000 clones; about 85% occur a single time. Jointly, the top ten make up about 5.3% of the sample.

Recombination joined TRBV5-1 with TRBJ2-7, and possibly TRBD2, on 6 matching bases. The input for sequencing was PBMCs, taken at tuberculosis diagnosis. The TCR sequence derives from an adult with tuberculosis. The sequenced DNA is TGCGCCAGCTCTGCGGGACTTGAGCAGTACTTC. Translation gives CASSAGLEQYF.